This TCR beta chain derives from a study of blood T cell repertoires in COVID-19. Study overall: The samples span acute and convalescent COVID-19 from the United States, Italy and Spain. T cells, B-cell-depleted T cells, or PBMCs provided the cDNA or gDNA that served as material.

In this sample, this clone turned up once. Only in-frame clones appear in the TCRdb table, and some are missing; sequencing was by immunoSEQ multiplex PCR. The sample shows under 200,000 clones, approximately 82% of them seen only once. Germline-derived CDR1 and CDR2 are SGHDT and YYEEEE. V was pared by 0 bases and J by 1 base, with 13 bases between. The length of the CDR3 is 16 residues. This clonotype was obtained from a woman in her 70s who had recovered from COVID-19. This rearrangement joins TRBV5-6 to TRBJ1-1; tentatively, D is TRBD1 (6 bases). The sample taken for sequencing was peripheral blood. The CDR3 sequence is CASSLALGRGNTEAFF. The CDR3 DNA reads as TGTGCCAGCAGCTTGGCACTGGGCAGGGGGAACACTGAAGCTTTCTTT.